The next 27 T cell receptor beta chains were all read from a single sample in a study of neoadjuvant anti-PD-1 for oral cavity cancer. Using immunoSEQ multiplex PCR, the repertoire was profiled, and TCRdb retains in-frame clones only, with some absent. The table records some 6,900 clones, over 70% of them present only once. Specimen: PBMCs, collected before nivolumab (anti-PD-1) treatment. The receptor set was obtained from a person aged 40 to 85 with oral cavity squamous cell carcinoma.

This chain connects TRBV13 to TRBJ2-5; D unresolved. Trimming left V 4 bases short and J 5 bases short, with 29 bases between. The CDR3 runs 19 residues. The germline CDR1 and CDR2 sequences are PRHDT and FYEKMQ (reference sequence). This CDR3 reads CASSSTGRRTGARLETQYF. CDR3 bases: TGTGCCAGCAGCTCCACCGGACGGCGTACGGGTGCGCGACTGGAGACCCAGTACTTC.

This chain's CDR3 is CASSETSGGAYEQYF. The CDR3 nucleotides read TGTGCCAGCAGTGAAACTAGCGGGGGGGCCTACGAGCAGTACTTC. The genes are TRBV6-1 and TRBJ2-7; 13 positions agree with TRBD2. The trim removed 2 bases at V and 2 bases at J, leaving 0 bases unmatched. This CDR3 is 15 amino acids long. Germline V CDR1 and CDR2: MNHNS, SASEGT.

The chain links TRBV7-9 to TRBJ2-2, with D hard to call. This CDR3 comprises 10 residues. Germline V CDR1 and CDR2: SEHNR, FQNEAQ (reference sequence). V dropped 5 bases and J dropped 7 bases, with 2 bases sitting between them. CDR3 bases: TGTGCCAGCAGCCTCGGGGAGCTGTTTTTT. Translating gives CASSLGELFF.

This clone was counted a few times. The chain carries TRBV28 and TRBJ1-3, with D uncertain. The CDR3 runs to 14 residues. Germline values: CDR1 MDHEN, CDR2 SYDVKM. Trimming took 5 bases from V and 1 from J, leaving 9 bases between them. For the CDR3, the DNA is TGTGCCAGCAGTCCAGGCTTTTCTGGAAACACCATATATTTT. Its translation is CASSPGFSGNTIYF.

This chain joins TRBV10-3 and TRBJ2-7; 8 nucleotides align to TRBD2. V lost 4 bases to trimming and J lost 1 base; unmatched junction nucleotides: 12. Germline assignment: CDR1 ENHRY and CDR2 SYGVKD. The CDR3 covers 17 residues. This CDR3 reads CAISVSLIAGKSYEQYF. CDR3 DNA: TGTGCCATCAGTGTTTCCCTAATAGCGGGGAAGTCCTACGAGCAGTACTTC.

CDR3 loop: CASSPIGTPGETQYF. The CDR3 DNA reads as TGTGCCAGTAGTCCCATAGGGACCCCCGGAGAGACCCAGTACTTC. This chain joins TRBV19 and TRBJ2-5; either TRBD1 or TRBD2 may fit D (5 bases each). Germline lookup yields CDR1 LNHDA and CDR2 SQIVND (reference sequence). V lost 5 bases and J 4 bases, leaving 17 bases between the germline ends. The CDR3 is made up of 15 amino acids.

This chain joins TRBV5-1 and TRBJ2-7, with D perhaps matching TRBD2 (5 bases). This CDR3 region has 14 residues. With 2 bases removed from V and 0 bases from J, the gap between germline ends came to 9 bases. CDR1 is SGHRS, CDR2 YFSETQ, per germline. The CDR3 bases are TGCGCCAGCAGCTTTGACACTAGCTCCTACGAGCAGTACTTC. This sequence encodes CASSFDTSSYEQYF.

This chain uses TRBV6-1 with TRBJ1-2; 8 bases align to TRBD1. This CDR3 has 15 residues. CDR1 is MNHNS and CDR2 is SASEGT in the germline V gene. V shed 2 bases, J shed 6 bases, and the junction held 8 bases outside the gene matches. The CDR3, as DNA: TGTGCCAGCAGTGAATTAAGGACAGGGCTTGATGGCTACACCTTC. Translating it yields CASSELRTGLDGYTF.

This chain links TRBV5-1 with TRBJ2-5, with D tentatively TRBD2 (7 bases). This CDR3 is built from 15 residues. V lost 0 bases and J 5 bases, leaving 14 bases between the germline ends. CDR1 and CDR2 (germline): SGHRS, YFSETQ. CDR3 nucleotides: TGCGCCAGCAGCTTGGCGGGGGGCCTTGCCGAGACCCAGTACTTC. It encodes CASSLAGGLAETQYF. Filled out from reference TRBV5-1 and TRBJ2-5, the complete variable domain reads KAGVTQTPRYLIKTRGQQVTLSCSPISGHRSVSWYQQTPGQGLQFLFEYFSETQRNKGNFPGRFSGRQFSNSRSEMNVSTLELGDSALYLCASSLAGGLAETQYFGPGTRLLVL.

The V and J genes are TRBV21-1 and TRBJ2-1; the listed D gene, TRBD1, was not tested against the DNA. TRBV21-1 is an annotated pseudogene. The CDR3 consists of 17 residues. The CDR3 sequence: CASSKARGDRPDNEQFF. DNA for the CDR3: TGTGCCAGCAGCAAAGCCCGAGGGGACAGGCCAGACAATGAGCAGTTCTTC.

This clone was detected a few times. V is TRBV4-2 and J is TRBJ2-7, with TRBD1 matching 11 bases. Trimming removed 0 bases from V and 3 bases from J; junction bases left unmatched: 7. Germline V gene data show CDR1 as LGHNA and CDR2 as YNFKEQ. This CDR3 spans 17 amino acids. CDR3 sequence (DNA): TGTGCCAGCAGCCAAGAAAATCCCGGGACAGGGGGCTACGAGCAGTACTTC. Translated, it gives CASSQENPGTGGYEQYF.

The chain carries TRBV12-5 and TRBJ2-4, with D perhaps given as TRBD1 or TRBD2 (6 bases each). The CDR3 sequence is 16 residues long. Deletions cut 1 base from V and 0 bases from J, with 10 bases between. Germline CDR1 and CDR2: LGHNT and FRNRAP. Written as DNA, the CDR3 is TGTGCTAGTGGTTTGGGGGGGGCTCAAGCCAAAAACATTCAGTACTTC. It yields the protein CASGLGGAQAKNIQYF. The full variable domain, its missing parts supplied by reference TRBV12-5 and TRBJ2-4, is DARVTQTPRHKVTEMGQEVTMRCQPILGHNTVFWYRQTMMQGLELLAYFRNRAPLDDSGMPKDRFSAEMPDATLATLKIQPSEPRDSAVYFCASGLGGAQAKNIQYFGAGTRLSVL.

The genes are TRBV7-2 and TRBJ2-7; D could derive from TRBD1 or TRBD2 (6 bases each). This CDR3 contains 14 residues. The V gene lost 10 bases and the J gene lost 7 bases, with 23 bases spanning the gap. Germline V CDR1 and CDR2: SGHTA, FQGNSA. The CDR3, as DNA: TGTGCCACCAGGTGGGGGGCGAGTTCCGGGGAGCAGTACTTC. Translated, it gives CATRWGASSGEQYF.

This clone has only one observation. The chain recombines TRBV6-5 with TRBJ1-1; D perhaps matches TRBD1 (5 bases). This CDR3 comprises 12 residues. The ends were cut back, 7 bases at V and 7 bases at J, with 13 bases in the middle. CDR1 and CDR2 (germline): MNHEY, SVGAGI. As DNA, the CDR3 is TGTGCCAGCAATAGACCGGGGGTTGAAGCTTTCTTT. It codes for CASNRPGVEAFF.

The CDR3, as DNA: TGTGCCAGCAGCTCCTCTTACCGGGACAGATTCACGAACACTGAAGCTTTCTTT. As protein: CASSSSYRDRFTNTEAFF. This chain links TRBV7-2 with TRBJ1-1; the match to TRBD1 covers 7 bases. Germline values: CDR1 SGHTA, CDR2 FQGNSA. The length of the CDR3 is 18 residues. The V gene end was trimmed by 4 bases and the J gene end by 1 base; junction bases not matched to a gene: 15.

This sequence joins TRBV6-5 and TRBJ1-1, with D possibly matching TRBD1 (5 bases). Germline V gene data show CDR1 as MNHEY and CDR2 as SVGAGI. The CDR3 is 14 amino acids. Deletions cut 1 base from V and 1 base from J, with 7 bases between. The CDR3, as DNA: TGTGCCAGCAGTTACTTGCAGGGGAACACTGAAGCTTTCTTT. Protein: CASSYLQGNTEAFF.

A few counts support this clone. The genes are TRBV28 and TRBJ1-5; 7 bases agree with TRBD1. Germline trimming cut 6 bases from V and 2 bases from J; bases unmatched to any gene: 10. CDR3 length: 16 residues. Germline loops: CDR1 MDHEN, CDR2 SYDVKM. In DNA form, the CDR3 reads TGTGCCAGCAGGACTGACAGGGTAGGGGGCAATCAGCCCCAGCATTTT. Protein product: CASRTDRVGGNQPQHF.

V usage is TRBV11-2 and J usage is TRBJ2-7, with D possibly called TRBD1 or TRBD2 (5 bases each). This CDR3 spans 15 amino acids. V was clipped by 6 bases and J by 2 bases, with 17 bases between them. Germline assignment: CDR1 SGHAT and CDR2 FQNNGV. The CDR3 reads CASRPMMGVPYEQYF. For the CDR3, the DNA is TGTGCCAGCAGGCCTATGATGGGGGTTCCCTACGAGCAGTACTTC. The full variable domain, its missing parts supplied by reference TRBV11-2 and TRBJ2-7, is EAGVAQSPRYKIIEKRQSVAFWCNPISGHATLYWYQQILGQGPKLLIQFQNNGVVDDSQLPKDRFSAERLKGVDSTLKIQPAKLEDSAVYLCASRPMMGVPYEQYFGPGTRLTVT.

The chain recombines TRBV7-2 with TRBJ2-5; 9 bases map to TRBD2. The V segment lost 2 bases and the J segment 2 bases; nucleotides outside the gene matches: 3. The CDR3 is 15 residues long. Per the germline V gene, CDR1 is SGHTA and CDR2 is FQGNSA. CDR3 sequence: CASSLPSGGQETQYF. The CDR3 DNA reads as TGTGCCAGCAGCTTACCCAGCGGGGGGCAAGAGACCCAGTACTTC.

This chain connects TRBV4-3 to TRBJ2-1; D might be TRBD1 (6 bases). V was pared by 2 bases and J by 0 bases, with 14 bases between. The germline gives CDR1 LGHNA, CDR2 YSLEER. This CDR3 is built from 17 residues. The CDR3 is CASSQTFPGDSYNEQFF. The CDR3, as DNA: TGCGCCAGCAGCCAAACCTTCCCAGGGGACTCCTACAATGAGCAGTTCTTC.

The chain combines TRBV7-9 with TRBJ2-2; unclear D gene. Germline V gene sequence: CDR1 SEHNR, CDR2 FQNEAQ (reference sequence). The CDR3 consists of 13 residues. V shed 3 bases and J shed 6 bases, with 8 bases lying between them. In DNA, the CDR3 is TGTGCCAGCAGCTTGACCCTCCCCGGGGAGCTGTTTTTT. Translating gives CASSLTLPGELFF.

The rearrangement uses TRBV5-6 and TRBJ2-5; unclear D gene. Trimming pared 3 bases from V and 2 bases from J, leaving 20 bases between. This CDR3 has 17 amino acids. Germline V CDR1 and CDR2: SGHDT, YYEEEE. CDR3 protein: CASSSSSRNSHQETQYF. The CDR3 coding sequence is TGTGCCAGCAGCTCGAGTAGTAGGAACAGTCATCAAGAGACCCAGTACTTC.

V usage is TRBV29-1 and J usage is TRBJ2-2; maybe TRBD1 (6 bases). V lost 6 bases and J lost 0, with 11 bases in between. The CDR3 has 14 amino acids. Looked up from germline, CDR1 is SQVTM and CDR2 is ANQGSEA. CDR3 nucleotide sequence: TGCAGCGTCGGGGACACACCGAACACCGGGGAGCTGTTTTTT. Encoded protein: CSVGDTPNTGELFF.

In its sample, this clone was seen a few times. The chain uses TRBV27 and TRBJ1-5, with TRBD1 identical over 7 bases. The CDR3 spans 18 residues. V dropped 1 base and J dropped 0; count of bases not matched to a gene: 9. The germline V gene encodes CDR1 MNHEY and CDR2 SMNVEV (reference sequence). As DNA, the CDR3 is TGTGCCAGCAGTTTATGGGCAGGGGGACGATATAGCAATCAGCCCCAGCATTTT. Amino acid sequence: CASSLWAGGRYSNQPQHF.

This clone was observed a handful of times. The chain is built from TRBV5-6 and TRBJ1-1, with a possible D match to TRBD1 (6 bases). CDR1 SGHDT and CDR2 YYEEEE come from the germline V gene. CDR3 size: 14 residues. V was cut by 3 bases and J by 3 bases, with 12 bases left in between. The DNA of the CDR3 is TGTGCCAGCAGCTCCGACAGGACCTACACTGAAGCTTTCTTT. Protein product: CASSSDRTYTEAFF.

This sequence joins TRBV28 and TRBJ1-6; D remains ambiguous. Germline V gene sequence: CDR1 MDHEN, CDR2 SYDVKM. The CDR3 sequence is 15 residues long. Trimming left V 6 bases short and J 6 bases short, with 15 bases between. The CDR3 loop reads CASSPGGRVNSPLHF. CDR3 coding DNA: TGTGCCAGCAGCCCTGGCGGGCGAGTTAATTCACCCCTCCACTTT.

This chain links TRBV4-3 with TRBJ2-3; 7 positions match TRBD2. CDR3 length: 17 amino acids. The germline V gene has CDR1 LGHNA and CDR2 YSLEER. The V gene end was trimmed by 4 bases and the J gene end by 1 base; junction bases not matched to a gene: 11. The CDR3 DNA sequence: TGCGCCAGCAGCCCAAGTTTGGGGGGGAGAGGCACAGATACGCAGTATTTT. This gives the protein CASSPSLGGRGTDTQYF.